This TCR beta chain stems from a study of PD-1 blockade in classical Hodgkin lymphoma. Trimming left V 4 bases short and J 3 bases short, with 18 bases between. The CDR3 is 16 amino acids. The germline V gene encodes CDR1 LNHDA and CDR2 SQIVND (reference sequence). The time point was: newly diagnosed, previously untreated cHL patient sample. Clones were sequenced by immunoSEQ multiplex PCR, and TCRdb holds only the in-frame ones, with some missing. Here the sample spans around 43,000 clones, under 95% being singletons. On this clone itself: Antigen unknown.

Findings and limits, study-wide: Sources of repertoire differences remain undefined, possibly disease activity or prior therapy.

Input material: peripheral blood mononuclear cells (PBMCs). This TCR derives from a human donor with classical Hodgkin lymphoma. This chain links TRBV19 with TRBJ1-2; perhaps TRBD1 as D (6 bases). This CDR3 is CASSKLWFAGDYGYTF. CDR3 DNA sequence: TGTGCCAGTAGTAAGTTATGGTTTGCAGGGGACTATGGCTACACCTTC.